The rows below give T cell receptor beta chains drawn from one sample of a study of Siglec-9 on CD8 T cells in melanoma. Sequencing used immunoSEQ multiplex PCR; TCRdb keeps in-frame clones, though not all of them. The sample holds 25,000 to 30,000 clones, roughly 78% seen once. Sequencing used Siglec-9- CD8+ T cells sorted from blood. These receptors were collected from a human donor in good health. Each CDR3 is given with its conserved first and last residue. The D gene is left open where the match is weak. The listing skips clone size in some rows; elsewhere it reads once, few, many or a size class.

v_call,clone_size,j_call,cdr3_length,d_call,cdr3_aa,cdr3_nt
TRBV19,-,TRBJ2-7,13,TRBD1,CATKGAGLYEQYF,TGTGCCACCAAGGGGGCAGGGCTCTACGAGCAGTACTTC
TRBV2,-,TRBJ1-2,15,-,CASSDLFGVNYGYTF,TGTGCCAGCAGTGATCTCTTTGGTGTCAACTATGGCTACACCTTC
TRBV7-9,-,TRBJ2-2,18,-,CASSTPGQRLENTGELFF,TGTGCCAGCAGTACTCCGGGACAGAGACTAGAGAACACCGGGGAGCTGTTTTTT
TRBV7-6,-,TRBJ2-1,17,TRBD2,CASSLGLAGIINNEQFF,TGTGCCAGCAGCTTAGGATTAGCGGGGATAATTAACAATGAGCAGTTCTTC
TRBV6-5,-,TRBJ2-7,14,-,CASSYWSNNYEQYF,TGTGCCAGCAGTTATTGGTCGAATAACTACGAGCAGTACTTC
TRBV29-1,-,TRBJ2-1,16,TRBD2,CSVEDIGWEGYNEQFF,TGCAGCGTTGAAGATATAGGGTGGGAGGGGTACAATGAGCAGTTCTTC
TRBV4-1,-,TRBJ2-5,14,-,CASSQGGGQETQYF,TGCGCCAGCAGCCAAGGAGGGGGCCAAGAGACCCAGTACTTC
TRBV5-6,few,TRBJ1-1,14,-,CASSPTGPSTEAFF,TGTGCCAGCAGCCCGACAGGTCCAAGCACTGAAGCTTTCTTT
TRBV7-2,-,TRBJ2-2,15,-,CASSSPTRRTGELFF,TGTGCCAGCAGCTCCCCGACTCGTAGGACCGGGGAGCTGTTTTTT
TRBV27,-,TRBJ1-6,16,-,CASSLRGYSYNSPLHF,TGTGCCAGCAGTTTACGCGGATACTCCTATAATTCACCCCTCCACTTT
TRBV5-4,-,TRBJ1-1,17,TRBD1,CASSLLPGQGLPTEAFF,TGTGCCAGCAGCTTGCTACCGGGACAGGGATTGCCCACTGAAGCTTTCTTT
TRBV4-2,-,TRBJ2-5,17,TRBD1,CASSQGVGQRVQETQYF,TGTGCCAGCAGCCAAGGGGTGGGACAGAGAGTACAAGAGACCCAGTACTTC
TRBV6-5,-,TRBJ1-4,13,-,CASSYGVGGVLFF,TGTGCCAGCAGTTACGGTGTTGGAGGGGTGTTGTTTTTT
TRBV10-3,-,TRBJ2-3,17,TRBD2,CAINQGLAGGLGDTQYF,TGTGCCATCAATCAGGGACTAGCGGGGGGGCTGGGGGATACGCAGTATTTT
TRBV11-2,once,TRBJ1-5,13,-,CASSLDFGGFQHF,TGTGCCAGCAGCTTAGATTTCGGCGGCTTCCAGCATTTT
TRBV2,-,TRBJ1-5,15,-,CASSRGQQNNQPQHF,TGTGCCAGCAGTCGCGGACAGCAGAACAATCAGCCCCAGCATTTT
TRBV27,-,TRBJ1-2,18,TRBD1,CASSLSYLEADRAYGYTF,TGTGCCAGCAGTTTATCCTACCTAGAAGCGGACAGGGCCTATGGCTACACCTTC
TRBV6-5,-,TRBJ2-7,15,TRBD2,CASSYLAGDPYEQYF,TGTGCCAGCAGTTACTTAGCGGGGGACCCCTACGAGCAGTACTTC
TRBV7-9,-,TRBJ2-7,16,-,CASSLEYGFLAGEQYF,TGTGCCAGCAGCTTAGAGTACGGTTTTTTGGCGGGCGAGCAGTACTTC
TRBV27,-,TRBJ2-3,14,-,CASSEAGATDTQYF,TGTGCCAGCAGCGAAGCAGGGGCTACAGATACGCAGTATTTT
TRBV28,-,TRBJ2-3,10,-,CASLGYTQYF,TGTGCCAGCTTGGGCTATACGCAGTATTTT
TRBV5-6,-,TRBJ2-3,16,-,CASSWVDRGSTDTQYF,TGTGCCAGCAGCTGGGTGGACAGAGGGTCTACAGATACGCAGTATTTT
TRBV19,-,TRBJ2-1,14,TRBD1,CASSMLGGHNEQFF,TGTGCCAGTAGTATGTTAGGGGGCCACAATGAGCAGTTCTTC
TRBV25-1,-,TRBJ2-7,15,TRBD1,CASSAPGTGHHEQYF,TGTGCCAGCAGTGCGCCCGGGACAGGGCACCACGAGCAGTACTTC
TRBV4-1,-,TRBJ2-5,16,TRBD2,CASSQVILAEQETQYF,TGCGCCAGCAGCCAAGTAATACTAGCGGAACAAGAGACCCAGTACTTC
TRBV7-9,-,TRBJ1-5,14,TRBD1,CASSPNRGDQPQHF,TGTGCCAGCAGCCCAAACAGGGGCGATCAGCCCCAGCATTTT
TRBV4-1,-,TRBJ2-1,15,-,CASSQGTGTRYEQFF,TGCGCCAGCAGCCAAGGGACGGGAACAAGGTATGAGCAGTTCTTC
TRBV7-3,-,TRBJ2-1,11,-,CASSLVGEQFF,TGTGCCAGCAGCTTAGTCGGTGAGCAGTTCTTC
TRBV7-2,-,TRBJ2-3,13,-,CASNQQGTDTQYF,TGTGCCAGCAACCAACAGGGAACGGATACGCAGTATTTT
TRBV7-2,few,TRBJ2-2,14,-,CASSLGGNTGELFF,TGTGCCAGCAGCTTAGGCGGGAACACCGGGGAGCTGTTTTTT
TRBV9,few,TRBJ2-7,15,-,CASSVDGFWRNEQYF,TGTGCCAGCAGCGTAGATGGGTTTTGGCGGAATGAGCAGTACTTC
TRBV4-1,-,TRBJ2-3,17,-,CASSQVLTRTSTDTQYF,TGCGCCAGCAGCCAAGTGTTGACCCGAACTAGCACAGATACGCAGTATTTT
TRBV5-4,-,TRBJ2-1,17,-,CASSAGVGYYSYNEQFF,TGTGCCAGCAGCGCCGGGGTCGGGTATTATTCCTACAATGAGCAGTTCTTC
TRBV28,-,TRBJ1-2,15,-,CASRNRAREGYGYTF,TGTGCCAGCAGAAATCGGGCCAGGGAAGGCTATGGCTACACCTTC
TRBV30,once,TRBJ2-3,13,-,CAWSEGSSDTQYF,TGTGCCTGGAGTGAGGGTAGCTCAGATACGCAGTATTTT
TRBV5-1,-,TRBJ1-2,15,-,CASSLKTRSVDGYTF,TGCGCCAGCAGCTTGAAGACAAGGTCAGTCGATGGCTACACCTTC
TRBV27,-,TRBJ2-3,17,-,CASSYVGAASRYNTQYF,TGTGCCAGCAGCTATGTGGGAGCCGCCTCCAGATATAATACGCAGTATTTT
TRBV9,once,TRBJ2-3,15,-,CASSVISGGTDTQYF,TGTGCCAGCAGCGTAATTAGCGGTGGCACAGATACGCAGTATTTT
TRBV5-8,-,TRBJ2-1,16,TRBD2,CASSTSGGLSYNEQFF,TGTGCCAGCAGCACTAGCGGGGGACTCTCCTACAATGAGCAGTTCTTC
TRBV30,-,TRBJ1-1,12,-,CAWSIRTAEAFF,TGTGCCTGGAGTATCCGGACGGCTGAAGCTTTCTTT
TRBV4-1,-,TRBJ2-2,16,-,CASSQGIPMGTGELFF,TGCGCCAGCAGCCAAGGGATTCCTATGGGCACCGGGGAGCTGTTTTTT
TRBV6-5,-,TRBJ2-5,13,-,CASSYGRRETQYF,TGTGCCAGCAGTTATGGGAGGCGGGAGACCCAGTACTTC
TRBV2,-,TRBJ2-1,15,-,CASIRQGGGYNEQFF,TGTGCCAGCATTCGTCAGGGAGGGGGGTACAATGAGCAGTTCTTC
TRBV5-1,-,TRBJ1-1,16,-,CASSAGTLGMNTEAFF,TGCGCCAGCAGCGCCGGGACCTTGGGGATGAACACTGAAGCTTTCTTT
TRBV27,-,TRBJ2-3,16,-,CASTPRDPRVVDTQYF,TGTGCCAGCACCCCTCGAGACCCCAGGGTTGTGGATACGCAGTATTTT
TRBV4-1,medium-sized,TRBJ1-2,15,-,CASSQDIHWIRLYAF,TGCGCCAGCAGCCAAGATATTCACTGGATTCGATTATACGCCTTC
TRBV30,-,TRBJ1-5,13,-,CAWSEGRNQPQHF,TGTGCCTGGAGTGAGGGGAGGAATCAGCCCCAGCATTTT
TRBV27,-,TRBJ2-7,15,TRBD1,CASSDNHRGLDEQYF,TGTGCCAGCAGTGATAACCACAGGGGGTTGGACGAGCAGTACTTC
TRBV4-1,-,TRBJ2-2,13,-,CASSRSNTGELFF,TGCGCCAGCAGCCGGTCCAACACCGGGGAGCTGTTTTTT
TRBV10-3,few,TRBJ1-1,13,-,CAISDGGDTEAFF,TGTGCCATCAGTGACGGGGGGGACACTGAAGCTTTCTTT
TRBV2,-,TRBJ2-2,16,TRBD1,CASSVQGAVGTGELFF,TGTGCCAGCAGTGTACAGGGGGCGGTGGGCACCGGGGAGCTGTTTTTT
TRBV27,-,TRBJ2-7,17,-,CASSLQSGTFSSYEQYF,TGTGCCAGCAGTTTGCAGTCCGGGACGTTCAGCTCCTACGAGCAGTACTTC
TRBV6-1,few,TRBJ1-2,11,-,CASSEIAGYTF,TGTGCCAGCAGTGAAATAGCTGGCTACACCTTC
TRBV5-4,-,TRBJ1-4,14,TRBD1,CASSLDRGGEKLFF,TGTGCCAGCAGCTTGGACAGGGGTGGTGAAAAACTGTTTTTT
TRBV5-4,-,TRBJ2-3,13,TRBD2,CASSLAGSDTQYF,TGTGCCAGCAGCCTAGCGGGGTCAGATACGCAGTATTTT
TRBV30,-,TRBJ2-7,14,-,CAWINGGNSYEQYF,TGTGCCTGGATTAACGGGGGAAACTCCTACGAGCAGTACTTC
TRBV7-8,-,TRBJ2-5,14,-,CASGLATYQETQYF,TGTGCCAGCGGCTTAGCAACGTACCAAGAGACCCAGTACTTC
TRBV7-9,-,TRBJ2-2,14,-,CASTRTSNTGELFF,TGTGCCAGCACCCGGACTTCGAACACCGGGGAGCTGTTTTTT
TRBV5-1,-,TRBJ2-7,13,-,CASSLAPSYEQYF,TGCGCCAGCAGCTTGGCTCCCTCCTACGAGCAGTACTTC
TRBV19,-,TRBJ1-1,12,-,CASSIVAGEAFF,TGTGCCAGTAGTATTGTGGCAGGAGAAGCTTTCTTT